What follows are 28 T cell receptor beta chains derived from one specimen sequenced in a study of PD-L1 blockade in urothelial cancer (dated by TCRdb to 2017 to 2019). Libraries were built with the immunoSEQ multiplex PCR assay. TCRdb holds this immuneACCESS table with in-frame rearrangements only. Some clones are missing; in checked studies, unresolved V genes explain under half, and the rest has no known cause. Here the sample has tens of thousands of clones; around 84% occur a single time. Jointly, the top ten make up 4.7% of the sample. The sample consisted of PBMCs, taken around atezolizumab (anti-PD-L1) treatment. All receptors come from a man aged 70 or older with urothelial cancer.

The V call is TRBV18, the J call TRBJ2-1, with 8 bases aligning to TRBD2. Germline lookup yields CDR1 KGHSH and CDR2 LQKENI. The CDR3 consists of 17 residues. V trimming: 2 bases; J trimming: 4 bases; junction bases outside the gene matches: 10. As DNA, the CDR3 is TGTGCCAGCTCACCATCGGCTAGCGGGTTAATGTACAATGAGCAGTTCTTC. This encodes CASSPSASGLMYNEQFF.

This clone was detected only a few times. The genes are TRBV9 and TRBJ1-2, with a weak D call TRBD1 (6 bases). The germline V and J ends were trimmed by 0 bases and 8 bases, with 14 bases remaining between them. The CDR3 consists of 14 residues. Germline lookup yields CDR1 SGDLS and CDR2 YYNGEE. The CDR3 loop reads CASSVAGTSRGYTF. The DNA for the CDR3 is TGTGCCAGCAGCGTAGCGGGGACATCCCGGGGCTACACCTTC.

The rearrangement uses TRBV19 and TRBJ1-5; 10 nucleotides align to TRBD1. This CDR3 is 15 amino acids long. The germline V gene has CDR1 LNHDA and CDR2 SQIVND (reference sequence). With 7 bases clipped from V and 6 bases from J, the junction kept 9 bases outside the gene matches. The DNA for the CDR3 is TGTGCCAGTACCCGGGACAGGGGAGAGATTCAGCCCCAGCATTTT. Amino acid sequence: CASTRDRGEIQPQHF.

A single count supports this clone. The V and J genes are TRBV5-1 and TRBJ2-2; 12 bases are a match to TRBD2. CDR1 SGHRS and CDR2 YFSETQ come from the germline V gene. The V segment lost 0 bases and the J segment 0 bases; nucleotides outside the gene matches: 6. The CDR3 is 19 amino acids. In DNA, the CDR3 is TGCGCCAGCAGCTTGGTATTTACTAGCGGGAGGTCGAACACCGGGGAGCTGTTTTTT. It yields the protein CASSLVFTSGRSNTGELFF. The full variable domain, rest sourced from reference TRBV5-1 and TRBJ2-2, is KAGVTQTPRYLIKTRGQQVTLSCSPISGHRSVSWYQQTPGQGLQFLFEYFSETQRNKGNFPGRFSGRQFSNSRSEMNVSTLELGDSALYLCASSLVFTSGRSNTGELFFGEGSRLTVL.

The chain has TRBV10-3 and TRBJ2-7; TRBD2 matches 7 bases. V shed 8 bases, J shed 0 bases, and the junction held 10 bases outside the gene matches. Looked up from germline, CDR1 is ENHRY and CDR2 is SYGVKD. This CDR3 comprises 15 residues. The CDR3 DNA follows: TGTGCCATCCGGCTTAGCGGGTCTGACTCCTACGAGCAGTACTTC. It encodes CAIRLSGSDSYEQYF.

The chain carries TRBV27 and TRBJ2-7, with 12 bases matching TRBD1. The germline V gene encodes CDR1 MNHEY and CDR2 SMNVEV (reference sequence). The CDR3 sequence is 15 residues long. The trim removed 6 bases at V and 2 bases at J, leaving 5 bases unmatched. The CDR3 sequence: CASSLRDRGPYEQYF. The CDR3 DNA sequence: TGTGCCAGCAGCCTCCGGGACAGGGGGCCCTACGAGCAGTACTTC.

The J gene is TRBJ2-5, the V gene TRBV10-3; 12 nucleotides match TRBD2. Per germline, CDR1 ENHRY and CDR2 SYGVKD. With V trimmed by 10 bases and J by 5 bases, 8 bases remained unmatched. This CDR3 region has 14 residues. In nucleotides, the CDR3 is TGTGCCACCGCCCGGACTAGCGGGACCGAGACCCAGTACTTC. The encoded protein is CATARTSGTETQYF.

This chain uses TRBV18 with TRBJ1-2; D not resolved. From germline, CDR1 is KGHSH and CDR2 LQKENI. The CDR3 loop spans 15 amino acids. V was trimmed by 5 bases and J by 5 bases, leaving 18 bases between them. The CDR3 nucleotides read TGTGCCAGCTCATCGGGGTTGGGCCCTTTGTATGGCTACACCTTC. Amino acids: CASSSGLGPLYGYTF.

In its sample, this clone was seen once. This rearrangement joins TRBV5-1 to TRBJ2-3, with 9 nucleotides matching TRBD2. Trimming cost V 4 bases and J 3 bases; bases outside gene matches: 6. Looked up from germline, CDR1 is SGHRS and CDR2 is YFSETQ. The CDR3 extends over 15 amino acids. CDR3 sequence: CASSVAGDRTDTQYF. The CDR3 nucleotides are TGCGCCAGCAGCGTAGCGGGAGACAGAACAGATACGCAGTATTTT.

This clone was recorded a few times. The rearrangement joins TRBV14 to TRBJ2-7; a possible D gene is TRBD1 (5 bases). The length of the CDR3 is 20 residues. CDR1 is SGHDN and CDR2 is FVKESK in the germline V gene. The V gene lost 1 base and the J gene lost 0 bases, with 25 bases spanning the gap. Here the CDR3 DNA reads TGTGCCAGCAGCCAAGTTTCTACAGCGCAGGGCCTAAGGAGCTCCTACGAGCAGTACTTC. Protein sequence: CASSQVSTAQGLRSSYEQYF.

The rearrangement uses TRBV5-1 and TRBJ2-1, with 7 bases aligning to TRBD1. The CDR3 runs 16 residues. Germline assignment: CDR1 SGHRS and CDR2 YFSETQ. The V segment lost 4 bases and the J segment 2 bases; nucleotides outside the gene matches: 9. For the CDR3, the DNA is TGCGCCAGCAGCCTCGTCCTACAGGGGACCTACAATGAGCAGTTCTTC. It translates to CASSLVLQGTYNEQFF.

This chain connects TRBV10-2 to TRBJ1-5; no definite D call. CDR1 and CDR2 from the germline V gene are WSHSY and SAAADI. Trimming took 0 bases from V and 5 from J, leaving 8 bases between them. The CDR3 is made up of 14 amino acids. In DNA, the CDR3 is TGCGCCAGCAGTGAGTCGACTCGAGATCAGCCCCAGCATTTT. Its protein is CASSESTRDQPQHF.

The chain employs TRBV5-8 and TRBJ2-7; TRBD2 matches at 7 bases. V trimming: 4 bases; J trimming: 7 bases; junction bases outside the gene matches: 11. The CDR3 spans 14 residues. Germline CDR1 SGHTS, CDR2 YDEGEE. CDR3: CASSPGLGRDEQYF. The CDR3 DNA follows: TGTGCCAGCAGCCCAGGACTAGGGAGGGATGAGCAGTACTTC.

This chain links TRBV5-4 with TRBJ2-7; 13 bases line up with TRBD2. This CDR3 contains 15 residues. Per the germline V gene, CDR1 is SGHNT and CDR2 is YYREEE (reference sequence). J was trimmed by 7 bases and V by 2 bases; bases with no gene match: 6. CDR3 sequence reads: CASSFTSGRVGEQYF. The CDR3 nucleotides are TGTGCCAGCAGCTTCACTAGCGGGAGGGTCGGGGAGCAGTACTTC.

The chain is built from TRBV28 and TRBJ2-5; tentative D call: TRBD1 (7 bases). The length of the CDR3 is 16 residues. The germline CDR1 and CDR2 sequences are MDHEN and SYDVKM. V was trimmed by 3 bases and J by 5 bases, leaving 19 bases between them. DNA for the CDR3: TGTGCCAGCAGTTTTTCTGGTGGAGGGGGCAGCGAGACCCAGTACTTC. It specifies CASSFSGGGGSETQYF.

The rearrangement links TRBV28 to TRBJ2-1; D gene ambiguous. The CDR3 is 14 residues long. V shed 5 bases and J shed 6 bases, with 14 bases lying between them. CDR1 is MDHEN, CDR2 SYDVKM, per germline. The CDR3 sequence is CASSPERRSNEQFF. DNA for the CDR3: TGTGCCAGCAGTCCCGAGCGTCGGTCCAATGAGCAGTTCTTC.

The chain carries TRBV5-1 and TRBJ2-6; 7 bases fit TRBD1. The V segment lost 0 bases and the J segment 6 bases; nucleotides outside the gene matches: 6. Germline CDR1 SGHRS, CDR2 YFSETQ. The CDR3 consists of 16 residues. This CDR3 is CASSLGQGFEANVLTF. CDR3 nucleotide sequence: TGCGCCAGCAGCTTGGGACAGGGTTTTGAGGCCAACGTCCTGACTTTC.

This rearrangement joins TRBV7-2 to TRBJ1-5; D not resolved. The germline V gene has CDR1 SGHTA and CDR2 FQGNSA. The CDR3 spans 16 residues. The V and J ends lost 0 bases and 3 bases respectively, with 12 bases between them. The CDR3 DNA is TGTGCCAGCAGCTTAGCGGGCCCAATGGCCAATCAGCCCCAGCATTTT. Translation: CASSLAGPMANQPQHF.

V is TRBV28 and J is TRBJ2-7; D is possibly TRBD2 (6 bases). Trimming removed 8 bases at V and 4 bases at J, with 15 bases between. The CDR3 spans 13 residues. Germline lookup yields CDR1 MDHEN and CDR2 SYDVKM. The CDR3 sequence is CASGRGRQYEQYF. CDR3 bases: TGTGCCAGCGGGCGGGGAAGGCAATACGAGCAGTACTTC.

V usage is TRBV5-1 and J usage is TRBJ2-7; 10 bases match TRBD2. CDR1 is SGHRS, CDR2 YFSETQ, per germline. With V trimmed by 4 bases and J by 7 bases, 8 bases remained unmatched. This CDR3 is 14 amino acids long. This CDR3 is CASSPGGTSDEQYF. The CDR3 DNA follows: TGCGCCAGCAGCCCGGGAGGGACTAGCGATGAGCAGTACTTC. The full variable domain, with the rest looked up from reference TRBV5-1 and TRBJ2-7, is KAGVTQTPRYLIKTRGQQVTLSCSPISGHRSVSWYQQTPGQGLQFLFEYFSETQRNKGNFPGRFSGRQFSNSRSEMNVSTLELGDSALYLCASSPGGTSDEQYFGPGTRLTVT.

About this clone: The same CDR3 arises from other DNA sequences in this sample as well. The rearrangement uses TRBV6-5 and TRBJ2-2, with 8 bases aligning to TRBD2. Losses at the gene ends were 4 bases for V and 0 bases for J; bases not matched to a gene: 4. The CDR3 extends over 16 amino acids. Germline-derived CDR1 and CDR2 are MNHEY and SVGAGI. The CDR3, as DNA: TGTGCCAGCAGTTCGCCCGGGGGGGCGAACACCGGGGAGCTGTTTTTT. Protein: CASSSPGGANTGELFF.

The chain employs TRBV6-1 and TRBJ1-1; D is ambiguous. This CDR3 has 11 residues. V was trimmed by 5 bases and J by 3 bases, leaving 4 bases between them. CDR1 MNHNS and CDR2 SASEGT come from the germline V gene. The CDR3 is CASSYYTEAFF. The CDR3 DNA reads TGTGCCAGCAGTTATTACACTGAAGCTTTCTTT.

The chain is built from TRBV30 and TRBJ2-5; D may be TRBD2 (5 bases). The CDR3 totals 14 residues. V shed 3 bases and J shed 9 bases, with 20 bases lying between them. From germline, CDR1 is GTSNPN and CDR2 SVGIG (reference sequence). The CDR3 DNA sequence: TGTGCCTGGAGCGGGAATAGGGCGCCCCAGGCCCAGTACTTC. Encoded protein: CAWSGNRAPQAQYF.

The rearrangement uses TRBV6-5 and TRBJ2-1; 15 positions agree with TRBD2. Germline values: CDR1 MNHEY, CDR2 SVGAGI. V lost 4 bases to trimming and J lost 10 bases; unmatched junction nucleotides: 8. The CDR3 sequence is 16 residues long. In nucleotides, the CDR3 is TGTGCCAGCAGTTTAGATAAGGGGACTAGCGGGAGGGAGCAGTTCTTC. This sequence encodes CASSLDKGTSGREQFF.

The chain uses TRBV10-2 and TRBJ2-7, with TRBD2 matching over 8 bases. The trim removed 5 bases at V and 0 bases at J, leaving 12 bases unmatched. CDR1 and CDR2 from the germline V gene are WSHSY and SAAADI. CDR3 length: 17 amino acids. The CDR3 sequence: CASSLTSGGSSSYEQYF. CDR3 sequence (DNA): TGCGCCAGCAGTTTAACTAGCGGTGGTTCGAGCTCCTACGAGCAGTACTTC.

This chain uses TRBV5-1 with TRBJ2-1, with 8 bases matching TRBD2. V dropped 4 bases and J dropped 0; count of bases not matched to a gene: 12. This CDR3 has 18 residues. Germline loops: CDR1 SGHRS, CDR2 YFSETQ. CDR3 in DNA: TGCGCCAGCAGCGGGGACCAGCGGGAGATGGTCTCCTACAATGAGCAGTTCTTC. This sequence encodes CASSGDQREMVSYNEQFF. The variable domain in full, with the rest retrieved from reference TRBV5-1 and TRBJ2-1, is KAGVTQTPRYLIKTRGQQVTLSCSPISGHRSVSWYQQTPGQGLQFLFEYFSETQRNKGNFPGRFSGRQFSNSRSEMNVSTLELGDSALYLCASSGDQREMVSYNEQFFGPGTRLTVL.

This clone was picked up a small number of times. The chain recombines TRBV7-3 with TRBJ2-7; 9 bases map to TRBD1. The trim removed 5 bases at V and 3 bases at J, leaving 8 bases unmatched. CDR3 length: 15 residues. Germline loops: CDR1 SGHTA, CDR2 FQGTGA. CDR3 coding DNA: TGTGCCAGCAGCCCGACAGGGGGAAACGACTACGAGCAGTACTTC. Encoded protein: CASSPTGGNDYEQYF. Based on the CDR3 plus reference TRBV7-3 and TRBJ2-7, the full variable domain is GAGVSQTPSNKVTEKGKYVELRCDPISGHTALYWYRQSLGQGPEFLIYFQGTGAADDSGLPNDRFFAVRPEGSVSTLKIQRTERGDSAVYLCASSPTGGNDYEQYFGPGTRLTVT.

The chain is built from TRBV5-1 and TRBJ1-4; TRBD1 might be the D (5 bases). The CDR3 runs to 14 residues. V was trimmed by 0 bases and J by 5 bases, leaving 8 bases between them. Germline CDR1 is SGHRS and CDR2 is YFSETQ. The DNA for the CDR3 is TGCGCCAGCAGCTTGGCCCCAGGGAATGAAAAACTGTTTTTT. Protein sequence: CASSLAPGNEKLFF.